This TCR beta chain was recovered during a study of T-cell reconstitution after alpha-beta-depleted transplantation in children. Study outcomes and limitations: Diversity and T-cell counts at one year after transplant derived mostly from new T cells. High day-60 TCRbeta diversity in some patients came from surviving recipient T cells and thymic progenitors. Several hundred expanded graft clones reportedly gave rise to the alpha-beta T cells present about two months after transplant.

This sample's TCRbeta library carried unique molecular identifier barcodes. Each CDR3 protein gets one entry after TCRdb re-called the PCR reads with MiXCR. The sample includes hundreds of thousands of distinct CDR3 sequences, 23% of them seen just once. This CDR3 spans 15 amino acids. Trimming cost V 1 base and J 4 bases; bases outside gene matches: 3. Germline V lookup: CDR1 LNHNV, CDR2 YYDKDF (reference sequence). With regard to this clonotype: Antigen specificity is unknown. The conserved closing phenylalanine or tryptophan is absent in this CDR3, likely reflecting a read error.

The sample consisted of PBMCs, mostly from graft donor cells, taken 360 days after TCRalphabeta/CD19-depleted stem cell transplant. The chain links TRBV15 to TRBJ1-5; TRBD1 matches at 8 bases. The TCR sequence derives from a boy younger than two who had a stem cell transplant for acute myeloid leukemia, so the T cells may come from the graft donor. Here the CDR3 reads CATSRARTGNQPQHC. CDR3 nucleotide sequence: TGTGCCACCAGCAGAGCTCGGACAGGGAATCAGCCCCAGCATTGT.